This note documents a single TCR beta chain sequence. Its specificity is unknown. Using its own MiXCR run on the RT-PCR reads, TCRdb lists one record per CDR3 protein. The profile shows under 550,000 distinct CDR3 sequences, 6% to 9% of them singletons. These data belong to a study of response to subunit inactivated influenza vaccine. Points from the study as a whole: T cells newly recruited by each seasonal influenza vaccination are few, the authors suggested.

This sequence originates from a man between 50 and 75 years old who received an inactivated influenza vaccine. The specimen was PBMCs from blood, collected about 24 months after vaccination.

The CDR3 DNA sequence: TGTGCCAGCAGTGATCCGGCGAACACCGGGGAGCTGTTTTTT. It translates to CASSDPANTGELFF. V is TRBV6-1 and J is TRBJ2-2; D is unclear. Looked up from germline, CDR1 is MNHNS and CDR2 is SASEGT. Trimming took off 3 bases at V and 0 bases at J, with 5 bases between the two ends. CDR3 length: 14 amino acids.